This T cell receptor beta chain is from a study of blood T cell repertoires in COVID-19. Authors' methods: Scientists estimated how many nucleated cells there were by amplifying reference gene primers. Assay: immunoSEQ multiplex PCR; the TCRdb copy retains only in-frame clones and omits some. V, J and clone size were drawn from that table, and D and trimming were deduced from the DNA. The repertoire has about 100,000 clones, about 85% of them found once; the top ten carry 13%. The CDR3 consists of 14 residues. Germline V gives CDR1 MDHEN, CDR2 SYDVKM. V shed 5 bases, J shed 6 bases, and the junction held 4 bases outside the gene matches.

This chain links TRBV28 with TRBJ1-3; 10 bases align to TRBD1. This receptor was taken from a man aged 45-60 years with active or convalescent COVID-19. Sequencing was carried out using peripheral blood. This CDR3 is CASSDRGRVNTIYF. In DNA, the CDR3 is TGTGCCAGCAGTGACAGGGGGCGCGTAAACACCATATATTTT.